The 12 T cell receptor beta chains below come from one sample, sequenced in a study of control samples from healthy donors and cancer patients. Clones were sequenced by immunoSEQ multiplex PCR, and TCRdb holds only the in-frame ones, with some missing. The top ten clones hold about 1.3% of a sample with around 94,000 clones, 86% of them seen once. The sequencing input was blood. These receptors were obtained from a woman between 50 and 59 years old in good health.

This sequence joins TRBV19 and TRBJ1-2; 9 nucleotides align to TRBD1. Per germline, CDR1 LNHDA and CDR2 SQIVND (reference sequence). This CDR3 comprises 13 residues. Trimming at V came to 6 bases and at J to 12 bases, leaving 11 bases not matched to a gene. In DNA, the CDR3 is TGTGCCAGTAGGATGGGACAGGGAAAGGAGGACACCTTC. Amino acids: CASRMGQGKEDTF.

The chain carries TRBV11-1 and TRBJ2-1; unclear D gene. There are 11 residues in the CDR3. The V end lost 2 bases, the J end lost 12 bases, and 8 bases lay between the germline ends. Germline assignment: CDR1 SGHAT and CDR2 FQDESV (reference sequence). Here the CDR3 reads CASSLRERQFF. For the CDR3, the DNA is TGTGCCAGCAGCTTAAGGGAAAGGCAGTTCTTC.

The CDR3 DNA is TGTGCCAGTAGTATAGGGCGGAGTAGCTCCTACGAGCAGTACTTC. It is translated as CASSIGRSSSYEQYF. The chain links TRBV19 to TRBJ2-7; D gene ambiguous. The germline V gene has CDR1 LNHDA and CDR2 SQIVND (reference sequence). Trimming shortened V by 1 base and J by 0 bases, and 10 bases separated the two germline ends. The CDR3 covers 15 residues.

The chain has TRBV19 and TRBJ1-5; a weak D match, TRBD1 (6 bases). This CDR3 is 16 amino acids long. Trimming removed 3 bases from V and 4 bases from J, with 16 bases in between. In germline, CDR1 is LNHDA, CDR2 SQIVND (reference sequence). CDR3 bases: TGTGCCAGTAGTATGGGTCAGGGGACCGTTAATCAGCCCCAGCATTTT. This encodes CASSMGQGTVNQPQHF.

This chain joins TRBV2 and TRBJ1-5, with D perhaps TRBD1 (5 bases). V lost 6 bases, J lost 3 bases, and 18 bases lay in between. This CDR3 contains 16 residues. Looked up from germline, CDR1 is SNHLY and CDR2 is FYNNEI. Here the CDR3 reads CASSPRQGSNNQPQHF. CDR3 DNA sequence: TGTGCCAGCAGCCCAAGGCAGGGTTCGAACAATCAGCCCCAGCATTTT.

The chain couples TRBV18 to TRBJ2-2, with 9 positions matching TRBD2. Germline V gene lookup returns CDR1 KGHSH and CDR2 LQKENI. The CDR3 totals 17 residues. Unmatched junction bases numbered 4, after V lost 2 bases and J lost 0 bases. The CDR3 DNA reads as TGTGCCAGCTCACCAAGGGCTAGCGGGACGAACACCGGGGAGCTGTTTTTT. It codes for CASSPRASGTNTGELFF.

This clone has a handful of counts. The rearrangement uses TRBV19 and TRBJ1-2; weak D call: TRBD1 (6 bases). Germline V gene sequence: CDR1 LNHDA, CDR2 SQIVND (reference sequence). Trimming shortened V by 6 bases and J by 4 bases, and 15 bases separated the two germline ends. CDR3 length equals 14 residues. CDR3 loop: CASRRRGQGYGYTF. The CDR3, as DNA: TGTGCCAGTAGACGGCGGGGACAAGGCTATGGCTACACCTTC.

The chain has TRBV6-2 or TRBV6-3 and TRBJ1-1; unclear D gene. The CDR3 has 14 residues. Germline values: CDR1 MNHEY, CDR2 SVGEGT. Trimming pared 4 bases from V and 1 base from J, leaving 10 bases between. CDR3 sequence reads: CASSSNGPNTEAFF. The CDR3 bases are TGTGCCAGCAGTTCAAACGGACCGAACACTGAAGCTTTCTTT.

The CDR3 region has the DNA TGTGCCAGCAGCTCTAATGGACAGTTACCCACAGATACGCAGTATTTT. Its protein is CASSSNGQLPTDTQYF. The rearrangement joins TRBV11-2 to TRBJ2-3; perhaps TRBD1 as D (6 bases). There are 16 residues in the CDR3. With 4 bases removed from V and 2 bases from J, the gap between germline ends came to 16 bases. Germline CDR1 SGHAT, CDR2 FQNNGV. The variable domain in full, completed from reference TRBV11-2 and TRBJ2-3, reads EAGVAQSPRYKIIEKRQSVAFWCNPISGHATLYWYQQILGQGPKLLIQFQNNGVVDDSQLPKDRFSAERLKGVDSTLKIQPAKLEDSAVYLCASSSNGQLPTDTQYFGPGTRLTVL.

The genes are TRBV5-1 and TRBJ1-2, with D unclear. V lost 8 bases and J lost 4, with 12 bases in between. The length of the CDR3 is 12 residues. Germline V lookup: CDR1 SGHRS, CDR2 YFSETQ. CDR3 region: CASTDTSYGYTF. In DNA, the CDR3 is TGCGCCAGTACCGACACGAGCTATGGCTACACCTTC.

This sequence joins TRBV6-6 and TRBJ2-6, with TRBD1 identical over 7 bases. Trimming cost V 5 bases and J 7 bases; bases outside gene matches: 17. CDR1 is MNHNY and CDR2 is SVGAGI in the germline V gene (reference sequence). The CDR3 loop spans 18 amino acids. The CDR3 spells CASSPKNDQGVGANVLTF. CDR3 in DNA: TGTGCCAGCAGTCCAAAAAACGACCAGGGGGTCGGAGCCAACGTCCTGACTTTC.

This clone was counted a few times. The V call is TRBV6-2 or TRBV6-3, the J call TRBJ2-1, with 8 bases that match TRBD2. V gave up 5 bases and J gave up 3 bases; unmatched junction bases: 6. Germline-derived CDR1 and CDR2 are MNHEY and SVGEGT. This CDR3 contains 15 residues. CDR3 sequence (DNA): TGTGCCAGCAGTCTTAGGCTAGCGGGCTACAATGAGCAGTTCTTC. Amino acids: CASSLRLAGYNEQFF.